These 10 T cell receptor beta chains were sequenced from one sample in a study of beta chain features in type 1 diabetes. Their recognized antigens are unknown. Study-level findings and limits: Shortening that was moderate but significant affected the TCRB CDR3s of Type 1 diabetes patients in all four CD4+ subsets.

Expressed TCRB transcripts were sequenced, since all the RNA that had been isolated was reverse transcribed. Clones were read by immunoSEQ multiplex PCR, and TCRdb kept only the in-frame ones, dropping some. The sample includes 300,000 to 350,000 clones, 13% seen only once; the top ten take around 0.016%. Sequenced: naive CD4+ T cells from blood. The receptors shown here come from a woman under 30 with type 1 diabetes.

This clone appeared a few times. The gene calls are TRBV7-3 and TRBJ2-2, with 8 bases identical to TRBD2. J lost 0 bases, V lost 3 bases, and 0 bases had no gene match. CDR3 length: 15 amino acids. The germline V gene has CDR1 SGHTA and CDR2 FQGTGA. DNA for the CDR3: TGTGCCAGCAGCTTTAGCGGGACGAACACCGGGGAGCTGTTTTTT. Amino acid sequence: CASSFSGTNTGELFF.

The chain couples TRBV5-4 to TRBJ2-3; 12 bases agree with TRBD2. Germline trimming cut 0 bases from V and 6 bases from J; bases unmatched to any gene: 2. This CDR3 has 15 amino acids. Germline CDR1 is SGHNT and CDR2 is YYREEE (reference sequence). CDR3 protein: CASSLVGLAGDTQYF. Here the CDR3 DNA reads TGTGCCAGCAGCTTGGTTGGACTAGCGGGGGATACGCAGTATTTT.

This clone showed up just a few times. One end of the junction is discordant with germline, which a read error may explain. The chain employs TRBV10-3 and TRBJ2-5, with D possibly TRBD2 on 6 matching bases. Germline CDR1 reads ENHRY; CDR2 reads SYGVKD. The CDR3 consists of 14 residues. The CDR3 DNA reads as TGTGCCATCAGGGAGTCTAGCGCACAAGAGACCCAGTACTTC. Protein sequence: CAIRESSAQETQYF.

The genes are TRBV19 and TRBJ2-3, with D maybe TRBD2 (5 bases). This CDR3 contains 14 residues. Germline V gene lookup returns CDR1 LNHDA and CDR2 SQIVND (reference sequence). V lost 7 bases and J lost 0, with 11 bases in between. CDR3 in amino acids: CASMRAHSTDTQYF. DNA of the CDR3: TGTGCCAGTATGCGGGCCCATAGCACAGATACGCAGTATTTT.

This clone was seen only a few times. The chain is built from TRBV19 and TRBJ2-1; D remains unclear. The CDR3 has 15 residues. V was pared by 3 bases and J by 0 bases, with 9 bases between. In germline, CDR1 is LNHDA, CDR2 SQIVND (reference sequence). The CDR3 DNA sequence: TGTGCCAGTAGTATCGCCCATAGCTCCTACAATGAGCAGTTCTTC. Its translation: CASSIAHSSYNEQFF.

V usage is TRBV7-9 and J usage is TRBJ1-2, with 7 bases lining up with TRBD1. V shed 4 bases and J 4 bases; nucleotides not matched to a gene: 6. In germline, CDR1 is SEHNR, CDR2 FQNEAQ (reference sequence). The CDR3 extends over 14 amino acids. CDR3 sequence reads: CASSSDRVGYGYTF. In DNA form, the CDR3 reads TGTGCCAGCAGCTCAGACAGGGTCGGCTATGGCTACACCTTC.

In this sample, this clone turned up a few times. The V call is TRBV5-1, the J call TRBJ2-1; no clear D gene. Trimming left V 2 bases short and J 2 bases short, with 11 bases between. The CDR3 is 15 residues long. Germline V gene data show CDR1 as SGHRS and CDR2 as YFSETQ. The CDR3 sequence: CASSLPISPYNEQFF. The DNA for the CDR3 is TGCGCCAGCAGCTTACCTATATCCCCCTACAATGAGCAGTTCTTC.

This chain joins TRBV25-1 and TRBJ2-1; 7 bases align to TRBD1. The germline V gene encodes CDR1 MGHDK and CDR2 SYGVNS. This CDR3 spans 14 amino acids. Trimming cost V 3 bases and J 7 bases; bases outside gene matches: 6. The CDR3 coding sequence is TGTGCCAGCAGTGATCCGACAGGGTCAAATGAGCAGTTCTTC. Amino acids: CASSDPTGSNEQFF.

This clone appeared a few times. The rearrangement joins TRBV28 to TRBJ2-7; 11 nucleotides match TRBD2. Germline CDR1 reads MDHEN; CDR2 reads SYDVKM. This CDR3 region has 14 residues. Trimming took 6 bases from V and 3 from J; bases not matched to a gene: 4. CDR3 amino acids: CASSLAGGHYEQYF. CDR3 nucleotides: TGTGCCAGCAGCCTAGCGGGAGGACACTACGAGCAGTACTTC.

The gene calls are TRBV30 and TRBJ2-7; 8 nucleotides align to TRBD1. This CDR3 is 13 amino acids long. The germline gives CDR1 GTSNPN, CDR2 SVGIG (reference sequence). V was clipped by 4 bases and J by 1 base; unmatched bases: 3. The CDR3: CAWTRTGSYEQYF. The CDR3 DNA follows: TGTGCCTGGACTAGGACAGGGTCCTACGAGCAGTACTTC.